The 7 T cell receptor beta chains below all came from one sample that was sequenced in a study of blood T cell repertoires in COVID-19 (dated by TCRdb to about 2020). The library was generated by the immunoSEQ multiplex PCR assay. The table comes from immuneACCESS by way of TCRdb, which keeps in-frame sequences with V and J called. Part of the clones is missing from these tables; in studies checked, under half for an unresolved V gene and the rest for unknown reasons. This sample comprises over 70,000 clones, roughly 81% of them detected only once. Roughly 11% of the sample belongs to the ten largest clones. The material sequenced was peripheral blood. The receptors shown here come from a man between 60 and 75 years old with COVID-19, enrolled during active disease.

This clone was detected once. The gene calls are TRBV19 and TRBJ2-2, with 11 bases fitting TRBD2. Germline CDR1 LNHDA, CDR2 SQIVND (reference sequence). J was trimmed by 5 bases and V by 7 bases; bases with no gene match: 9. The CDR3 sequence is 16 residues long. The CDR3 loop is CASIPIAGGFTGELFF. CDR3 bases: TGTGCCAGTATCCCAATAGCGGGAGGGTTTACCGGGGAGCTGTTTTTT.

The J gene is TRBJ2-3, the V gene TRBV10-3; perhaps TRBD2 as D (5 bases). The germline CDR1 and CDR2 sequences are ENHRY and SYGVKD. The CDR3 length is 17 residues. The V end lost 4 bases, the J end lost 4 bases, and 21 bases lay between the germline ends. The CDR3 here is CAISGLQAVKLSDTQYF. The CDR3 DNA sequence: TGTGCCATCAGTGGCCTACAAGCGGTAAAGCTTTCAGATACGCAGTATTTT.

The CDR3 DNA sequence: TGTGCCTGGACTCAACAGCCGGGGAACACCATATATTTT. This sequence encodes CAWTQQPGNTIYF. V usage is TRBV30 and J usage is TRBJ1-3; D not certain. CDR1 and CDR2 (germline): GTSNPN, SVGIG (reference sequence). The germline V and J ends were trimmed by 4 bases and 7 bases, with 14 bases remaining between them. This CDR3 spans 13 amino acids.

This chain links TRBV28 with TRBJ1-2; the match to TRBD1 covers 9 bases. The germline gives CDR1 MDHEN, CDR2 SYDVKM. This CDR3 is 15 amino acids long. V lost 7 bases to trimming and J lost 1 base; unmatched junction nucleotides: 7. The CDR3 DNA reads as TGTGCCAGCATCACACCGACAGGGGGTAACTATGGCTACACCTTC. This translates into CASITPTGGNYGYTF.

This clone was observed a handful of times. The chain combines TRBV2 with TRBJ2-5; 8 nucleotides align to TRBD1. The germline V gene encodes CDR1 SNHLY and CDR2 FYNNEI. This CDR3 region has 16 residues. J was trimmed by 5 bases and V by 3 bases; bases with no gene match: 11. CDR3 sequence: CASSDDRGMVLETQYF. CDR3 sequence (DNA): TGTGCCAGCAGTGACGACAGGGGCATGGTTTTGGAGACCCAGTACTTC.

This clone was seen a single time. The chain has TRBV11-2 and TRBJ2-5; D may be TRBD2 (6 bases). Trimming took 5 bases from V and 5 from J, leaving 18 bases between them. In germline, CDR1 is SGHAT, CDR2 FQNNGV. This CDR3 has 15 amino acids. The CDR3 region has the DNA TGTGCCAGCAGCCCGACTTCGGGGAGGAATGAGACCCAGTACTTC. It codes for CASSPTSGRNETQYF.

The chain joins TRBV7-9 to TRBJ2-5, with 10 bases matching TRBD2. With 1 base clipped from V and 0 bases from J, the junction kept 5 bases outside the gene matches. This CDR3 has 17 residues. Germline assignment: CDR1 SEHNR and CDR2 FQNEAQ (reference sequence). CDR3 in DNA: TGTGCCAGCAGCTTAGGGCGGACTAGCGGCGACCAAGAGACCCAGTACTTC. It is translated as CASSLGRTSGDQETQYF.